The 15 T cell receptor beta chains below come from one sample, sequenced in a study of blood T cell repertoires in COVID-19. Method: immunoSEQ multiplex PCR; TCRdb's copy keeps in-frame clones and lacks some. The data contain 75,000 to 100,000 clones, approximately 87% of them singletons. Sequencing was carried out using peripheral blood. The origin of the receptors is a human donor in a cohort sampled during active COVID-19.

The CDR3 loop is CASSVGTLTYGSNEKLFF. CDR3 DNA sequence: TGTGCCAGCAGCGTAGGAACTCTAACTTACGGGTCTAATGAAAAACTGTTTTTT. The chain uses TRBV9 and TRBJ1-4, with unresolved D. V was shortened by 0 bases and J by 3 bases, with 18 bases between the two germline ends. The V gene's germline CDR1 is SGDLS and CDR2 YYNGEE. The CDR3 totals 18 residues.

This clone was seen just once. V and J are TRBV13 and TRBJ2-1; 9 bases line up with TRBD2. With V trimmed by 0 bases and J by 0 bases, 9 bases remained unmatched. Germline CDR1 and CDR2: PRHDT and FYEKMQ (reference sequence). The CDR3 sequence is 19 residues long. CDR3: CASSLGRTSGRSSYNEQFF. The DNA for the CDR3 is TGTGCCAGCAGCTTAGGCAGAACTAGCGGGCGGAGCTCCTACAATGAGCAGTTCTTC.

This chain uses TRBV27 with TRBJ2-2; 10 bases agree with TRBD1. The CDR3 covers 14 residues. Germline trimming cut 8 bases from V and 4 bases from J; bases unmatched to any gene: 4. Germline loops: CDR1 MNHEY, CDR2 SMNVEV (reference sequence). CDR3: CASHRDRGTGELFF. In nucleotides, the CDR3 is TGTGCCAGCCACCGGGACAGGGGCACCGGGGAGCTGTTTTTT.

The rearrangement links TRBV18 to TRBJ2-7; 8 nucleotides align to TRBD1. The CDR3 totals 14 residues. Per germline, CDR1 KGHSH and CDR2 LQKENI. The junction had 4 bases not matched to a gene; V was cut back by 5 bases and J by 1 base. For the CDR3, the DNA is TGTGCCAGCTCAATGCGGGACAGGTCCTACGAGCAGTACTTC. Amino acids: CASSMRDRSYEQYF.

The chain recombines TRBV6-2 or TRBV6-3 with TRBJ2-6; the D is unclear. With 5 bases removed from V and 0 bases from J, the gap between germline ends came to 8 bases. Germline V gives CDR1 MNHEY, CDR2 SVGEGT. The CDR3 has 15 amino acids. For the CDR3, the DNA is TGTGCCAGCAGTATTACAGCCTCTGGGGCCAACGTCCTGACTTTC. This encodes CASSITASGANVLTF.

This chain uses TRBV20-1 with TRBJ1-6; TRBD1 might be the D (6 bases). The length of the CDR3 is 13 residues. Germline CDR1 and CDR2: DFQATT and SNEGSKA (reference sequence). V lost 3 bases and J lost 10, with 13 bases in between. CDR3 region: CSASQQGRSPLHF. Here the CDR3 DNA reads TGCAGTGCTAGTCAACAGGGTCGGTCACCCCTCCACTTT.

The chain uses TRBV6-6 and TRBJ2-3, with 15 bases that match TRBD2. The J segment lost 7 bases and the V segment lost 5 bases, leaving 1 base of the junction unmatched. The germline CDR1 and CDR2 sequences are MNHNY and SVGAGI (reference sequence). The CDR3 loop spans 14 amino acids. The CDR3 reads CASSGTSGRNTQYF. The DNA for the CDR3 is TGTGCCAGCAGTGGGACTAGCGGGAGGAATACGCAGTATTTT.

The chain's CDR3 is CSVEERDRGWGEAFF. CDR3 in DNA: TGCAGCGTTGAAGAGCGAGACAGGGGCTGGGGTGAAGCTTTCTTT. This chain joins TRBV29-1 and TRBJ1-1; 8 nucleotides line up with TRBD1. Per the germline V gene, CDR1 is SQVTM and CDR2 is ANQGSEA. J lost 7 bases, V lost 0 bases, and 10 bases had no gene match. The CDR3 is 15 amino acids.

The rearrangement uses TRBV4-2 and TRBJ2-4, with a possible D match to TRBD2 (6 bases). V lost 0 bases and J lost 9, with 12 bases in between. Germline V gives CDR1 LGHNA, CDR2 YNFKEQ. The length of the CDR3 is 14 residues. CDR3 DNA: TGTGCCAGCAGCCAAGATTTACGGACTATCATTCAGTACTTC. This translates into CASSQDLRTIIQYF.

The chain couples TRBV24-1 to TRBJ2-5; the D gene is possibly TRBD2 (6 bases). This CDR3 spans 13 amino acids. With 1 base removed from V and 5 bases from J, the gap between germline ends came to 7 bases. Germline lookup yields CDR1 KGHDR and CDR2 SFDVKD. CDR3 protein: CATSDFGGETQYF. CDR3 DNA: TGTGCCACCAGTGATTTTGGGGGGGAGACCCAGTACTTC.

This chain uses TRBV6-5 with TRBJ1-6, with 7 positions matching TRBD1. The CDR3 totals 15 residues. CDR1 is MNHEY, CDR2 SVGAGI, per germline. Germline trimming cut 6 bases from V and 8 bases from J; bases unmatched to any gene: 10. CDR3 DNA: TGTGCCAGCAGCCTCCGGGACAGCCGACATTCACCCCTCCACTTT. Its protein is CASSLRDSRHSPLHF.

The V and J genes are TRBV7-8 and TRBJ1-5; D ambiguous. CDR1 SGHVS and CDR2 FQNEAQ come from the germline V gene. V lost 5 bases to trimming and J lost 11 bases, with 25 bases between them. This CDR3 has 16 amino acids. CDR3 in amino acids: CASSELAGMDGIAQHF. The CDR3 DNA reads TGTGCCAGCAGCGAGCTCGCGGGCATGGATGGTATTGCCCAGCATTTT.

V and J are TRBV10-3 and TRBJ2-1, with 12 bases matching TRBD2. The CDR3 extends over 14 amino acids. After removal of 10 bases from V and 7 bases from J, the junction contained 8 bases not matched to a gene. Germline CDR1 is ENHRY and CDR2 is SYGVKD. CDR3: CASASGGASNEQFF. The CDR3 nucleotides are TGTGCCAGCGCTAGCGGGGGGGCCTCAAATGAGCAGTTCTTC.

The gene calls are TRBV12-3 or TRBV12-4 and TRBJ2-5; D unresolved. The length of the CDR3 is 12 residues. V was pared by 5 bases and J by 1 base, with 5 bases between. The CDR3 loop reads CASSPVQETQYF. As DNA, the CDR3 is TGTGCCAGCAGTCCAGTCCAAGAGACCCAGTACTTC.

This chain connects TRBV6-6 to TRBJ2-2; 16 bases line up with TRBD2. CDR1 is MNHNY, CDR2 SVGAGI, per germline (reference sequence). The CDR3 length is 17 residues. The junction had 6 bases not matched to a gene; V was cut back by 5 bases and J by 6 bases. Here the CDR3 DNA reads TGTGCCAGCAGTCAGGGACTAGCGGGGGGGCAAGCCGGGGAGCTGTTTTTT. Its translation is CASSQGLAGGQAGELFF.